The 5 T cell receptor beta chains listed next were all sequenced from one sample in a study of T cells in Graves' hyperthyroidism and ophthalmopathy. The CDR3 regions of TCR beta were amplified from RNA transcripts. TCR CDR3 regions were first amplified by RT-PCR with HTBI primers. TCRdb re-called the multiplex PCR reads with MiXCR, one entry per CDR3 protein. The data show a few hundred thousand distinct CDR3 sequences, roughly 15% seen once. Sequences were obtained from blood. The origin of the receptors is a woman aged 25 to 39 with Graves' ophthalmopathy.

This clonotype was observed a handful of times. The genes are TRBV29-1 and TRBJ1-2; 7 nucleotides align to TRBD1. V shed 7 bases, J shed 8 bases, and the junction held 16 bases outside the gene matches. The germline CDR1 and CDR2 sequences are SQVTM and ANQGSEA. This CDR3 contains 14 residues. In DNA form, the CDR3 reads TGCAGCGGGCTACCGGACAGGTCGGCCTGGGGCTACACCTTC. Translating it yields CSGLPDRSAWGYTF. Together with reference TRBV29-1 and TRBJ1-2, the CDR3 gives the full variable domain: SAVISQKPSRDICQRGTSLTIQCQVDSQVTMMFWYRQQPGQSLTLIATANQGSEATYESGFVIDKFPISRPNLTFSTLTVSNMSPEDSSIYLCSGLPDRSAWGYTFGSGTRLTVV.

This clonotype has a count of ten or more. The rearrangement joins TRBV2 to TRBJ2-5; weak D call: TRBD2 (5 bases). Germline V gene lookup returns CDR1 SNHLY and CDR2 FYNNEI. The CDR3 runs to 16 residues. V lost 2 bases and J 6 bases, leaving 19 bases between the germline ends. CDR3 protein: CASSERSGPAGKTQYF. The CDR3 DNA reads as TGTGCCAGCAGTGAAAGGTCGGGTCCAGCCGGGAAGACCCAGTACTTC.

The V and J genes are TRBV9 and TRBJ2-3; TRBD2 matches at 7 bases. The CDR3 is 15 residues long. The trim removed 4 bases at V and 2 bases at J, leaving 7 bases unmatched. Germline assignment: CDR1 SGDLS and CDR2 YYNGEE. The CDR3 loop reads CASSTGAGLTDTQYF. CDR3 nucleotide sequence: TGTGCCAGCAGCACCGGAGCGGGACTCACAGATACGCAGTATTTT.

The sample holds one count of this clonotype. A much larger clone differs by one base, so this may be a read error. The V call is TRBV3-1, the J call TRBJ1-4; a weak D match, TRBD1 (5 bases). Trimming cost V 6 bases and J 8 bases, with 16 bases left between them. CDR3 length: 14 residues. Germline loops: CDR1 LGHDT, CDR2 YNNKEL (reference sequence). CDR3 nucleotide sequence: TGTGCCAGCAGTTACGGGACTGGGGGGGAAAAACTGTTTTTT. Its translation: CASSYGTGGEKLFF.

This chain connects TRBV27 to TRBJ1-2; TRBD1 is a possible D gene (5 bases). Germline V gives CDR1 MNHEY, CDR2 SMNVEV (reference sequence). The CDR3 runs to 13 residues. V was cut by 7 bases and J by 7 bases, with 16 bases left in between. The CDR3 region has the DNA TGTGCCAGCACCAGAGCGGGGACCTGTGGCTACACCTTC. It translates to CASTRAGTCGYTF.